The 30 T cell receptor beta chains below were found in one sample sequenced in a study of CD8+CD57+ T cells in acquired aplastic anemia. Profiles of TCR beta VDJ and CDR3 were generated from a genomic DNA template. TCRdb reprocessed the reads via MiXCR and lists one record per CDR3 protein. The data contain about 210,000 distinct CDR3 sequences, 34% of them singletons. The sample was sorted CD4+, CD8+, or CD8+CD57+ T cells (not recorded which) from PBMCs. These receptors all come from a human donor in good health, serving as a control.

There are many counts of this clonotype. The chain uses TRBV7-2 and TRBJ1-2; D unresolved. Trimming cost V 5 bases and J 4 bases, with 11 bases left between them. The CDR3 runs to 13 residues. Germline CDR1 is SGHTA and CDR2 is FQGNSA. The CDR3 sequence is CASSRGVVYGYTF. CDR3 DNA: TGTGCCAGCAGCCGGGGAGTGGTCTATGGCTACACCTTC.

On this clonotype: This may come from a read error, since a much larger clone is one base off. This sequence joins TRBV6-4 and TRBJ1-2, with unresolved D. The CDR3 is made up of 13 amino acids. From germline, CDR1 is MRHNA and CDR2 SNTAGT. Written as DNA, the CDR3 is TGTGCCAACAGTGACTCGAGACATGGTGGCTACACCTTC. Residues: CANSDSRHGGYTF.

In its sample, this clonotype was seen a few times. The chain employs TRBV5-1 and TRBJ2-5, with 8 bases that match TRBD1. Germline lookup yields CDR1 SGHRS and CDR2 YFSETQ. This CDR3 is built from 14 residues. The ends lost 3 bases at V and 5 bases at J; junction bases unmatched: 6. This chain's CDR3 is CASSSGQGGETQYF. In nucleotides, the CDR3 is TGCGCCAGCAGCTCCGGACAGGGCGGGGAGACCCAGTACTTC.

This chain joins TRBV7-2 and TRBJ1-2; 8 nucleotides match TRBD1. Germline V gives CDR1 SGHTA, CDR2 FQGNSA. V shed 7 bases, J shed 4 bases, and the junction held 5 bases outside the gene matches. This CDR3 comprises 13 residues. CDR3 nucleotides: TGTGCCAGCACGACAGGGGATCTCTATGGCTACACCTTC. It encodes CASTTGDLYGYTF.

This clonotype was seen ten or more times. The chain couples TRBV4-2 to TRBJ2-7; 13 bases match TRBD2. With 3 bases clipped from V and 2 bases from J, the junction kept 1 base outside the gene matches. CDR3 length: 15 amino acids. Germline-derived CDR1 and CDR2 are LGHNA and YNFKEQ. CDR3 nucleotide sequence: TGTGCCAGCAGCCAGGGACTAGCGGGAACCTACGAGCAGTACTTC. Protein sequence: CASSQGLAGTYEQYF.

This clonotype was counted only a few times. This sequence may be a read error, since a much larger clone differs from it by one base. The V call is TRBV19, the J call TRBJ2-5; D not certain. The CDR3 spans 16 residues. Per germline, CDR1 LNHDA and CDR2 SQIVND (reference sequence). The V and J ends lost 1 base and 5 bases respectively, with 17 bases between them. The CDR3 is CASSIGLNGVGETQYF. The CDR3 DNA is TGTGCCAGTAGTATAGGCTTAAACGGTGTAGGGGAGACCCAGTACTTC.

CDR3 coding DNA: TGTGCCAGCAGCGTAGCCCCTCTGGACAGTGCCCAGTACTTC. It encodes CASSVAPLDSAQYF. The chain has TRBV9 and TRBJ2-5; perhaps TRBD1 as D (6 bases). The CDR3 sequence is 14 residues long. The V gene's germline CDR1 is SGDLS and CDR2 YYNGEE. V was pared by 0 bases and J by 9 bases, with 15 bases between.

In this sample, this clonotype turned up a few times. The conserved final phenylalanine or tryptophan is absent from the CDR3, which likely points to a read error. The chain combines TRBV14 with TRBJ1-2, with a weak D call TRBD1 (5 bases). Per the germline V gene, CDR1 is SGHDN and CDR2 is FVKESK. V shed 0 bases and J shed 4 bases, with 15 bases lying between them. There are 16 residues in the CDR3. The CDR3 reads CASSQDSSRASYGYTS. Written as DNA, the CDR3 is TGTGCCAGCAGCCAAGATTCGAGCAGGGCAAGCTATGGCTACACCTCC.

This clonotype has a count of ten or more. The CDR3 sequence is CAWTRGMSYEQYF. In nucleotides, the CDR3 is TGTGCCTGGACTCGCGGGATGTCCTACGAGCAGTACTTC. The chain uses TRBV30 and TRBJ2-7; tentative D call: TRBD2 (6 bases). V lost 4 bases, J lost 1 base, and 11 bases lay in between. CDR1 GTSNPN and CDR2 SVGIG come from the germline V gene (reference sequence). The CDR3 covers 13 residues.

For the CDR3, the DNA is TGTGCCAGCAGATTGAACAGGATCAATGAGCAGTTCTTC. Translating it yields CASRLNRINEQFF. The chain uses TRBV2 and TRBJ2-1, with D maybe TRBD1 (5 bases). Germline CDR1 and CDR2: SNHLY and FYNNEI. Between the trimmed V and J ends, which lost 6 bases and 6 bases, there was a span of 12 bases. This CDR3 comprises 13 residues.

This chain's CDR3 is CATSGDGTGKSEQYF. In DNA, the CDR3 is TGTGCCACCAGTGGGGATGGGACAGGGAAGTCCGAGCAGTACTTC. This rearrangement joins TRBV24-1 to TRBJ2-7, with 9 nucleotides matching TRBD1. V dropped 5 bases and J dropped 6; count of bases not matched to a gene: 10. The V gene's germline CDR1 is KGHDR and CDR2 SFDVKD. The CDR3 totals 15 residues.

The V and J genes are TRBV3-1 and TRBJ2-7; D not resolved. V shed 1 base and J shed 8 bases, with 9 bases lying between them. The CDR3 spans 12 residues. Looked up from germline, CDR1 is LGHDT and CDR2 is YNNKEL (reference sequence). The CDR3 protein is CASSQGNRQQYF. CDR3 sequence (DNA): TGTGCCAGCAGCCAAGGTAACAGACAGCAGTACTTC.

This clonotype was detected ten times or more. The chain employs TRBV4-1 and TRBJ2-7; 15 bases agree with TRBD2. The CDR3 is 14 amino acids. Germline CDR1 reads MGHRA; CDR2 reads YSYEKL. J gave up 7 bases and V 4 bases, and 2 bases lay outside the gene matches. CDR3 residues: CASSRGLAGGEQYF. CDR3 nucleotide sequence: TGCGCCAGCAGCCGCGGACTAGCGGGAGGGGAGCAGTACTTC.

V usage is TRBV7-9 and J usage is TRBJ1-6, with TRBD1 matching 8 bases. V gave up 5 bases and J gave up 15 bases; unmatched junction bases: 6. From germline, CDR1 is SEHNR and CDR2 FQNEAQ (reference sequence). The CDR3 has 12 residues. The CDR3 loop is CASSRDRLLLHF. The CDR3 region has the DNA TGTGCCAGCAGCAGGGACAGGTTGCTCCTCCACTTT.

A word on this clonotype: One end of the junction does not line up with germline, which may come from a read error. This chain links TRBV12-3 or TRBV12-4 with TRBJ2-7, with D hard to call. The CDR3 has 12 amino acids. The DNA of the CDR3 is TGTGCCAGCAGCTTAGTACCGGGCGAGCAGTACTTC. It is translated as CASSLVPGEQYF.

This chain joins TRBV5-1 and TRBJ2-1; 9 bases map to TRBD1. CDR1 and CDR2 from the germline V gene are SGHRS and YFSETQ. The J segment lost 7 bases and the V segment lost 3 bases, leaving 20 bases of the junction unmatched. The CDR3 spans 19 residues. Here the CDR3 reads CASSSSARDRAWFGNEQFF. CDR3 sequence (DNA): TGCGCCAGCAGCTCCAGTGCCCGGGACAGGGCTTGGTTTGGGAATGAGCAGTTCTTC.

This clonotype was seen many times. The genes are TRBV24-1 and TRBJ1-5; D remains ambiguous. CDR3 length: 12 amino acids. Germline V gene data show CDR1 as KGHDR and CDR2 as SFDVKD. The V end lost 5 bases, the J end lost 4 bases, and 5 bases lay between the germline ends. The chain's CDR3 is CATSGINQPQHF. For the CDR3, the DNA is TGTGCCACCAGTGGTATAAATCAGCCCCAGCATTTT.

The chain links TRBV10-2 to TRBJ1-1; D unresolved. This CDR3 region has 13 residues. Germline V CDR1 and CDR2: WSHSY, SAAADI. V dropped 5 bases and J dropped 6 bases, with 13 bases sitting between them. The CDR3: CASSLSGVPEAFF. The CDR3 DNA reads TGCGCCAGCAGTCTCTCGGGAGTTCCTGAAGCTTTCTTT.

The chain couples TRBV6-1 to TRBJ2-6; D might be TRBD1 or TRBD2, each matching 5 bases. CDR3 length equals 17 residues. Germline loops: CDR1 MNHNS, CDR2 SASEGT. V lost 4 bases and J 0 bases, leaving 13 bases between the germline ends. CDR3 sequence (DNA): TGTGCCAGCAGTGTGGGGACGACGAGCTCTGGGGCCAACGTCCTGACTTTC. It codes for CASSVGTTSSGANVLTF.

This clonotype was counted at least ten times. The J gene is TRBJ1-2, the V gene TRBV6-5; D may be TRBD1 (5 bases). Trimming stripped 2 bases from V and 10 bases from J, with 11 bases between. This CDR3 comprises 12 residues. Per the germline V gene, CDR1 is MNHEY and CDR2 is SVGAGI. For the CDR3, the DNA is TGTGCCAGCAGTTACATCCAGGGAATCTACACCTTC. This translates into CASSYIQGIYTF.

This clonotype was found a few times. At one end the junction does not follow the germline gene, possibly because of a read error. The chain combines TRBV5-6 with TRBJ1-5; possible D gene TRBD1, 6 bases. Germline V gives CDR1 SGHDT, CDR2 YYEEEE. This CDR3 is built from 13 residues. The CDR3 nucleotides read TGTGCCAGCAGCCAGGACAGCAGTCAGCCCCAGCATTTT. This encodes CASSQDSSQPQHF.

This clonotype was found many times. This rearrangement joins TRBV9 to TRBJ2-5, with 11 bases lining up with TRBD2. There are 15 residues in the CDR3. With V trimmed by 6 bases and J by 5 bases, 9 bases remained unmatched. Germline CDR1 SGDLS, CDR2 YYNGEE. The CDR3 bases are TGTGCCAGCACCAGTAGCGGGGGGGCCCGGGAGACCCAGTACTTC. Its translation is CASTSSGGARETQYF.

This chain joins TRBV4-1 and TRBJ1-2; 7 bases fit TRBD1. Trimming removed 1 base from V and 8 bases from J; junction bases left unmatched: 13. This CDR3 is built from 16 residues. Germline lookup yields CDR1 MGHRA and CDR2 YSYEKL. The chain's CDR3 is CASSQVGRQTGFGYTF. The CDR3 nucleotides are TGCGCCAGCAGCCAAGTTGGGCGACAGACAGGGTTCGGCTACACCTTC.

As for this clonotype: This may be a read error: a much more frequent sequence differs by one nucleotide. Since the CDR3 does not end with the conserved phenylalanine or tryptophan, this likely comes from a read error. The chain is built from TRBV7-9 and TRBJ2-5, with 9 bases aligning to TRBD2. V lost 4 bases to trimming and J lost 2 bases; unmatched junction nucleotides: 8. The CDR3 spans 16 residues. Germline V gene sequence: CDR1 SEHNR, CDR2 FQNEAQ (reference sequence). The CDR3 sequence is CASSSLWTSAQETQYS. CDR3 DNA: TGTGCCAGCAGCTCCCTTTGGACTAGCGCTCAAGAGACCCAGTACTCC.

This clonotype was counted at least ten times. The genes are TRBV19 and TRBJ1-5; D is undetermined. The CDR3 contains 19 residues. The germline V gene encodes CDR1 LNHDA and CDR2 SQIVND (reference sequence). The V end lost 5 bases, the J end lost 1 base, and 24 bases lay between the germline ends. CDR3 bases: TGTGCCAGTAGTTTCAGATCTCACTCCGGGGTAATGAGCAATCAGCCCCAGCATTTT. Residues: CASSFRSHSGVMSNQPQHF.

The V and J genes are TRBV10-2 and TRBJ2-1; D remains unclear. Germline V gene data show CDR1 as WSHSY and CDR2 as SAAADI. The CDR3 covers 15 residues. V was clipped by 0 bases and J by 4 bases, with 10 bases between them. As DNA, the CDR3 is TGCGCCAGCAGTGAGTCCGGGCCATCTTACAATGAGCAGTTCTTC. Its protein is CASSESGPSYNEQFF.

The chain has TRBV10-3 and TRBJ1-1, with D maybe TRBD1 (6 bases). With 6 bases removed from V and 1 base from J, the gap between germline ends came to 12 bases. The CDR3 is made up of 14 amino acids. CDR1 is ENHRY, CDR2 SYGVKD, per germline. Here the CDR3 reads CAIRKGQTNTEAFF. The CDR3 DNA is TGTGCCATCAGGAAGGGACAAACGAACACTGAAGCTTTCTTT.

The table lists this clonotype with many counts. The chain is built from TRBV6-1 and TRBJ1-2, with 8 bases that match TRBD1. From germline, CDR1 is MNHNS and CDR2 SASEGT. The CDR3 is 16 amino acids. The J segment lost 8 bases and the V segment lost 3 bases, leaving 14 bases of the junction unmatched. The CDR3 nucleotides read TGTGCCAGCAGTGACCCACCCCAGGACAGGGCAGGGGGCTACACCTTC. It translates to CASSDPPQDRAGGYTF.

This clonotype appeared many times. CDR3: CASSLPQETQYF. For the CDR3, the DNA is TGTGCCAGCAGCTTGCCCCAAGAGACCCAGTACTTC. This chain uses TRBV5-8 with TRBJ2-5; no clear D. The CDR3 covers 12 residues. Germline V CDR1 and CDR2: SGHTS, YDEGEE. Trimming shortened V by 1 base and J by 1 base, and 2 bases separated the two germline ends.

V is TRBV7-9 and J is TRBJ1-5; D is unclear. V was shortened by 5 bases and J by 7 bases, with 12 bases between the two germline ends. The V gene's germline CDR1 is SEHNR and CDR2 FQNEAQ (reference sequence). The CDR3 extends over 13 amino acids. CDR3 protein: CASSAGAFQPQHF. The CDR3 DNA is TGTGCCAGCAGCGCAGGAGCTTTCCAGCCCCAGCATTTT.